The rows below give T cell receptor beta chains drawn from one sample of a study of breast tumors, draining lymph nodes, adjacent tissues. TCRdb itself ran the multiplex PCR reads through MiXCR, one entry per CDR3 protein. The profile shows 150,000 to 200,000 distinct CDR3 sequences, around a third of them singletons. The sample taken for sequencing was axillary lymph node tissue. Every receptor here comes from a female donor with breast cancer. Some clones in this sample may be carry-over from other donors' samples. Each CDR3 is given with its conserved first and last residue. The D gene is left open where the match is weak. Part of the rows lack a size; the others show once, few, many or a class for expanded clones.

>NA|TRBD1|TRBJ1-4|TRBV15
TGTGCCACCAGCAGAGACGAGACAGGGAACGAAAAACTGTCTTTT
CATSRDETGNEKLSF
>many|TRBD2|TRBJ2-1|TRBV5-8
TGTGCCAGCAAACTGGGGCTAGCGGGAGTCGTTGAGCAGTTCTTC
CASKLGLAGVVEQFF
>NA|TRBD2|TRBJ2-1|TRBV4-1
TGCGCCAGCATGGCGGGAGAGTACAATGAGCAGTTCTTC
CASMAGEYNEQFF
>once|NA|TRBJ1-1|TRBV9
TGTGCCAGCAGCGTAGAGCCTCTACAGGGTTGGACTGAAGCTTTCTTT
CASSVEPLQGWTEAFF
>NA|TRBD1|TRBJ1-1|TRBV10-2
TGCGCCAGCAGTGAGAGGGGGCAGGCTTTCTTT
CASSERGQAFF
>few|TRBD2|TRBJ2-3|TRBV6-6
TGTGCCAGCAGACCCCGTGGGGGGGGCACAGATACGCAGTATTTT
CASRPRGGGTDTQYF
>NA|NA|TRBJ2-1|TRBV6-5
TGTGCCAGCAGTTACGATACGGGAGTTTATTACAATGAGCAGTTCTTC
CASSYDTGVYYNEQFF
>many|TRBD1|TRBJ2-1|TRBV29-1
TGCAGCGTTGAGGGGGACAGGGGGACCAATGAGCAGTTCTTC
CSVEGDRGTNEQFF
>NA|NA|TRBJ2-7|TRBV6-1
TGTGCCAGCAGTCAAACCGGGTATGGGTACGAGCAGTACTTC
CASSQTGYGYEQYF
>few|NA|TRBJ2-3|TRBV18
TGTGCCAGCTCGCGGACTTTTGGGGATACGCAGTATTTT
CASSRTFGDTQYF
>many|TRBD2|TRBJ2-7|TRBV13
TGTGCCAGCAGCTACTCTAGCGGGGGCAACTACGAGCAGTACTTC
CASSYSSGGNYEQYF
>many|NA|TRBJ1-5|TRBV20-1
TGCAGTGCTAGAGGGTCGGGTCAGCCCCAGCATTTT
CSARGSGQPQHF
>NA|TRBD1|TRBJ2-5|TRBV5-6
TGTGCCAGCATCGGGGACAGTGAGCGAGGGACCCAGTACTTC
CASIGDSERGTQYF
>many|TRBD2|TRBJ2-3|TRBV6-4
TGTGCCAGCAGTGATTTGGGACTAGCGGGGGGGCCGAAACCAGATACGCAGTATTTT
CASSDLGLAGGPKPDTQYF
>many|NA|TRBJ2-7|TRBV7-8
TGTGCCAGCAGCCCGCGATCGACAGGCTCCTACGAGCAGTACTTC
CASSPRSTGSYEQYF
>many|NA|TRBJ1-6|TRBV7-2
TGTGCCAGCAGCCCGGACAGAAATTCACCCCTCCACTTT
CASSPDRNSPLHF
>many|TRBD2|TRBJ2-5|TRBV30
TGTGCCTGCGAATCAGGGGCGGGAGGGGAGACCCAGTACTTC
CACESGAGGETQYF
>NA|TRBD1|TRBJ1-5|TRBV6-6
TGTGCCAGCAGTCGGGGACAGCCCAATCAGCCCCAGCATTTT
CASSRGQPNQPQHF
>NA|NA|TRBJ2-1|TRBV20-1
TGCAGTGCCACCGGGCCCAGCGGAAGGGAGCAGTTCTTC
CSATGPSGREQFF
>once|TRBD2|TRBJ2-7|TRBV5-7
TGTGCCAGCAGCTTAAGCGGGAGCCCCTACGAGCAGTACTTC
CASSLSGSPYEQYF
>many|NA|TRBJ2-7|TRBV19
TGTGCCACCGAGACAGGAAACTCCTACGAGCAGTACTTC
CATETGNSYEQYF
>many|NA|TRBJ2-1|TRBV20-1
TGCAGTGCTAGAGAATGGGGGGAGAATCGCGAGCAGTTCTTC
CSAREWGENREQFF
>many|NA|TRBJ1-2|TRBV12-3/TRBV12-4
TGTGCCAGCAGTTCCAGGGCCCCACAGGAATTCTATGGCTACACCTTC
CASSSRAPQEFYGYTF
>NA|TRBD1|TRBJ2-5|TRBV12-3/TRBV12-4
TGTGCCAGCACCATCGGGACAGGGAGGGAGACCCAGTACTTC
CASTIGTGRETQYF
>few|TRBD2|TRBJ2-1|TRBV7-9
TGTGCCAGCAGCTTACCGGGACTAGCGGGAGGACGCCGGTCCTACAATGAGCAGTTCTTC
CASSLPGLAGGRRSYNEQFF
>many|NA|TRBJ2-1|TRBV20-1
TGCAGTGCCCCACCCCTGGGAGGACCCTACAATGAGCAGTTCTTC
CSAPPLGGPYNEQFF
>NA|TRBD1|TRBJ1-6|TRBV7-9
TGTGCCAGCAGCCCTCGACTAGCGACCGGGACAGGGAATTCACCCCTCCACTTT
CASSPRLATGTGNSPLHF
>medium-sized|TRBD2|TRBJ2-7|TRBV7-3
TGTGCCAGCAGCGCCAGCGGGAGTTGGGTCGAAGAGCAGTACTTC
CASSASGSWVEEQYF
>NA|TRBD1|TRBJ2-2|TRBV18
TGTGCCAGCTCGACAGGGACGAACACCGGGGAGCTGTTTTTT
CASSTGTNTGELFF
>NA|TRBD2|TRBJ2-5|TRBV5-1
TGCGCCAGCAGCATACTAGCGGGGGGGTCCTACCAAGAGACCCAGTACTTC
CASSILAGGSYQETQYF
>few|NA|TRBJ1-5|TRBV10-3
TGTGCCAGCATATCAGGGACACAAGGTGGTCAGCCCCAGCATTTT
CASISGTQGGQPQHF
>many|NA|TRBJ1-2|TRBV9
TGTGCCAGCAGCCCTACAGAAAGCACTAACTATGGCTACACCTTC
CASSPTESTNYGYTF
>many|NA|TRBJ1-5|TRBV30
TGTGCCTGTACAGTAAATAGCAATCAGCCCCAGCATTTT
CACTVNSNQPQHF
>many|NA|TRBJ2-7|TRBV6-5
TGTGCCAGCACCTTAAGCGGGTCAGCCTACGAGCAGTACTTC
CASTLSGSAYEQYF
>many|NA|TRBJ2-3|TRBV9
TGTGCCAGCAGCGTAGATACGTCCAGAGATACGCAGTATTTT
CASSVDTSRDTQYF
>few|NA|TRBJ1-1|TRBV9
TGTGCCAGCGGAGGAAACACTGAAGCTTTCTTT
CASGGNTEAFF
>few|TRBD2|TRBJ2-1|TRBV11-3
TGTGCCAGCAGCTTAGACAGGGTCCCGGCGGGGGGGCGATACAATGAGCAGTTCTTC
CASSLDRVPAGGRYNEQFF
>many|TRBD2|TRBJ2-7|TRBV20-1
TGCAGTGCTAGAGATGTCACGGGACTAGCGGGATCCGAGCAGTACTTC
CSARDVTGLAGSEQYF
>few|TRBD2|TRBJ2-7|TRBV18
TGTGCCAGCTCACCCGGGGTAGCGGGAGGTCGGGGATCCTACGAGCAGTACTTC
CASSPGVAGGRGSYEQYF
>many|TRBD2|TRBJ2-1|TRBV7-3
TGTGCCAGCAGCCCCCTAGCGGGAGAGCAGTTCTTC
CASSPLAGEQFF
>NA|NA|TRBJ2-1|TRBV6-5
TGTGCCAGCAGACCCCGAGGGGTCCCCTACAATGAGCAGTTCTTC
CASRPRGVPYNEQFF
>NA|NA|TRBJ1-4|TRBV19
TGTGCCAGTAGTTCCCCTTTGGGGGAAAAACTGTTTTTT
CASSSPLGEKLFF
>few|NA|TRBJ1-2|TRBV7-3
TGTGCCAGCAGCGCGAGCGGGGGGTCGGGCTATGGCTACCCCTTC
CASSASGGSGYGYPF
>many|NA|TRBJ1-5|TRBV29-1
TGCAGCGTTGGGAACAGAAATCAGCCCCAGCATTTT
CSVGNRNQPQHF
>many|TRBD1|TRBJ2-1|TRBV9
TGTGCCAGCAGCGCCCGGGACAGCAGCTCCTACAATGAGCAGTTCTTC
CASSARDSSSYNEQFF
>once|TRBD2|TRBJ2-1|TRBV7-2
TGTGCCAGCAGCTTAGTGTCGGGACTAGCGGGGGTCTCCTACAATGAGCAGTTCTTC
CASSLVSGLAGVSYNEQFF
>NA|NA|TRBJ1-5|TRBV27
TGTGCCAGCAGTGGAAGGGGTCTTTGGGGCAATCAGCCCCAGCATTTT
CASSGRGLWGNQPQHF
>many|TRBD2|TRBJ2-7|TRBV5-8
TGTGCCAGCAGCCCAAGGACTAGCGGGAGAATAGATTTCCCTAACGAGCAGTACTTC
CASSPRTSGRIDFPNEQYF
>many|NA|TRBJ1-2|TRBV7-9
TGTGCCAGCACCCTAGACAGTCTCTATGGCTACACCTTC
CASTLDSLYGYTF